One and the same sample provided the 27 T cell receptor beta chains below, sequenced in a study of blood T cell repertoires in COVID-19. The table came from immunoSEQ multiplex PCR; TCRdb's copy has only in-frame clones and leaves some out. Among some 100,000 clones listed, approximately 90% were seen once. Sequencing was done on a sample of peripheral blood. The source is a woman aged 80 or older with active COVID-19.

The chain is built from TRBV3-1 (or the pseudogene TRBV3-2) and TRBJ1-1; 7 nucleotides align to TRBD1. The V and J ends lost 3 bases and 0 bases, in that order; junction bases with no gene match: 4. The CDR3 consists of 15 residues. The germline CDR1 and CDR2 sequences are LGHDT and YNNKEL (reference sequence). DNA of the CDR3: TGTGCCAGCAGCCACAGGGACAGATTGAACACTGAAGCTTTCTTT. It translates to CASSHRDRLNTEAFF.

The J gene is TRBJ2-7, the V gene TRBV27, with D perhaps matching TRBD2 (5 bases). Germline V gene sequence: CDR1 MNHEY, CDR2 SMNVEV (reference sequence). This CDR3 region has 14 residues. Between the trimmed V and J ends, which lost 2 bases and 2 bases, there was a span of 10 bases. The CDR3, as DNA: TGTGCCAGCAGTTTAAGGGAGAGCGCCTACGAGCAGTACTTC. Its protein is CASSLRESAYEQYF.

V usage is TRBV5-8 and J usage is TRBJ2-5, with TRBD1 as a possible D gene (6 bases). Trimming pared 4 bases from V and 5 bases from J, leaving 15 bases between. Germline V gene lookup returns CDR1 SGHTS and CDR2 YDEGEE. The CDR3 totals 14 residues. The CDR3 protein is CASSGTWGRETQYF. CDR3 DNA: TGTGCCAGCAGCGGAACATGGGGGCGGGAGACCCAGTACTTC.

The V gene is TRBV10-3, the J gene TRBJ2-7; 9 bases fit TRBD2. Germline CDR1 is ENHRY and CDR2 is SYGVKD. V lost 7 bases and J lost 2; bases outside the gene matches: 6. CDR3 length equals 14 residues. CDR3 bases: TGTGCCATCAAGGCTAGCGGGACTCCCTACGAGCAGTACTTC. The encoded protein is CAIKASGTPYEQYF.

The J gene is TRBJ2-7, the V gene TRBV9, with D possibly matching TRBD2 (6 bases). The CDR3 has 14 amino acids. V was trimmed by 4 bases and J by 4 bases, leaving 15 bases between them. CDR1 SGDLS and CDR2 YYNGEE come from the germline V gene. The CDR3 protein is CASSFRSSGYEQYF. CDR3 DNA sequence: TGTGCCAGCAGCTTCCGGTCCAGCGGGTACGAGCAGTACTTC.

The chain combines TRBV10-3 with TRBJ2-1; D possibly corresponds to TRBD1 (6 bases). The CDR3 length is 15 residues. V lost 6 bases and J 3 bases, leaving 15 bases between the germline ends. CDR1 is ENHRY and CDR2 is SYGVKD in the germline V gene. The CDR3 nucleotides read TGTGCCATCAGAATGATCCAGGACAGCTACAATGAGCAGTTCTTC. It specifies CAIRMIQDSYNEQFF.

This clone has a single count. The CDR3 sequence: CASSLAGVLIEQYF. As DNA, the CDR3 is TGTGCCAGCAGCTTAGCCGGAGTATTGATCGAGCAGTACTTC. V and J are TRBV7-2 and TRBJ2-7; D is undetermined. CDR3 size: 14 residues. The V end lost 0 bases, the J end lost 6 bases, and 12 bases lay between the germline ends. The germline V gene encodes CDR1 SGHTA and CDR2 FQGNSA.

The CDR3 DNA is TGTGCCAGCTCACCCTCAGCGGAACCACAAGAGACCCAGTACTTC. Its protein is CASSPSAEPQETQYF. J is TRBJ2-5 and V is TRBV18, with a possible D match to TRBD2 (5 bases). This CDR3 region has 15 residues. The V end lost 3 bases, the J end lost 2 bases, and 13 bases lay between the germline ends. Per germline, CDR1 KGHSH and CDR2 LQKENI.

For the CDR3, the DNA is TGTGCCAGCAGCTTAGGACAGGGGGAGACCCAGTACTTC. Protein sequence: CASSLGQGETQYF. This rearrangement joins TRBV11-1 to TRBJ2-5; 8 bases match TRBD1. Losses at the gene ends were 1 base for V and 5 bases for J; bases not matched to a gene: 0. This CDR3 region has 13 residues. Germline V gene sequence: CDR1 SGHAT, CDR2 FQDESV (reference sequence).

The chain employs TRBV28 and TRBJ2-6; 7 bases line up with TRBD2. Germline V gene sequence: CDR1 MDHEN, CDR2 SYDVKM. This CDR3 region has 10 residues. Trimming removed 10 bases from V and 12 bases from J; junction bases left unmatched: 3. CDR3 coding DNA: TGTGCCACCTGGGGGGGCGTCCTGACTTTC. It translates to CATWGGVLTF.

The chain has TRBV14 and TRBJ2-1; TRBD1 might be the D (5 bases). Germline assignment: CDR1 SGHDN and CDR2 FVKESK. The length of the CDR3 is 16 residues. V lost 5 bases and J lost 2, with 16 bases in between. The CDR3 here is CASSKGHTLTYNEQFF. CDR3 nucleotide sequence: TGTGCCAGCAGCAAGGGGCATACTCTCACCTACAATGAGCAGTTCTTC.

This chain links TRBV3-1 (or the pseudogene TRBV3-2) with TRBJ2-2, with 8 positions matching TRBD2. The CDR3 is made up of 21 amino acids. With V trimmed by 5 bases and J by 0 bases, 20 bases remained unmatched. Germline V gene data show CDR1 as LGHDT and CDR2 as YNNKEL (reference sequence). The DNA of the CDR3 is TGTGCCAGCAGCATTATAGCGGGACCAAGGGGCGGAAATCCGAACACCGGGGAGCTGTTTTTT. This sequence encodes CASSIIAGPRGGNPNTGELFF.

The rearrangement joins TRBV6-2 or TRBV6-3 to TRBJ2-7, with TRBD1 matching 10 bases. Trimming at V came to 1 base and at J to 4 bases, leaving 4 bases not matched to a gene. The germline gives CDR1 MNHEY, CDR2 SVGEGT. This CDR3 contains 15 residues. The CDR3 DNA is TGTGCCAGCAGTTACTACCAGGACAGGGGGTACGAGCAGTACTTC. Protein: CASSYYQDRGYEQYF.

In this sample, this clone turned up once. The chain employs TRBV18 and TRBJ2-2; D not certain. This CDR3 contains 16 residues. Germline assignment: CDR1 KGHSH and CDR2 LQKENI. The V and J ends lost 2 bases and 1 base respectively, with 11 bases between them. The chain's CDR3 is CASSPKIAENTGELFF. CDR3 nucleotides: TGTGCCAGCTCACCAAAGATTGCGGAGAACACCGGGGAGCTGTTTTTT.

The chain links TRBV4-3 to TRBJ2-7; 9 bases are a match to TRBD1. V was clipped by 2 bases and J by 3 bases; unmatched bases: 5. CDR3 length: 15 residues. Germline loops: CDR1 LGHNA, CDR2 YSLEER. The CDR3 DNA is TGCGCCAGCAGCCAATCGGGACAGGGTTTCTACGAGCAGTACTTC. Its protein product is CASSQSGQGFYEQYF.

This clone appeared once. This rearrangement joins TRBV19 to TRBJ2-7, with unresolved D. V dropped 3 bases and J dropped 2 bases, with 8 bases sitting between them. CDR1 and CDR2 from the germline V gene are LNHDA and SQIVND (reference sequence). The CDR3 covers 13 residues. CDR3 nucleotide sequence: TGTGCCAGTAGTATCATCGGAGCCTACGAGCAGTACTTC. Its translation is CASSIIGAYEQYF.

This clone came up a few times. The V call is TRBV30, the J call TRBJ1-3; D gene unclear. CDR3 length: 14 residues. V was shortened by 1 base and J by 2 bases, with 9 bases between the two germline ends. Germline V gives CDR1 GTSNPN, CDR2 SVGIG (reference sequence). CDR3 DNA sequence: TGTGCCTGGAGTGCCACTTTGGCTGGAAACACCATATATTTT. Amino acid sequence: CAWSATLAGNTIYF.

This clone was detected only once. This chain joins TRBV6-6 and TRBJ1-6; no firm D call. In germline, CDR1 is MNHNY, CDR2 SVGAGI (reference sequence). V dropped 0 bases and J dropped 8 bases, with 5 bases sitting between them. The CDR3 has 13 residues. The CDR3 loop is CASSYSRYSPLHF. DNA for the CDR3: TGTGCCAGCAGTTACTCGAGGTATTCACCCCTCCACTTT.

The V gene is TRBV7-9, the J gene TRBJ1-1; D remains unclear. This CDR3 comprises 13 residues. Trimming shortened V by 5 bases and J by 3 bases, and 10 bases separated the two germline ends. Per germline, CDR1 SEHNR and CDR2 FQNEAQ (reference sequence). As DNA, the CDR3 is TGTGCCAGCAGCCTAATGGTGGACACTGAAGCTTTCTTT. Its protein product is CASSLMVDTEAFF.

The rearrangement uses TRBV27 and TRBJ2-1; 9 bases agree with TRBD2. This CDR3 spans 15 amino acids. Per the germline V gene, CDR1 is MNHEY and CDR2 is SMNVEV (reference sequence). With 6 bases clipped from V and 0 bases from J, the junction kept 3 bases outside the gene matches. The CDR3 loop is CASRPSGNSYNEQFF. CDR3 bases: TGTGCCAGCAGACCTAGCGGGAACTCCTACAATGAGCAGTTCTTC.

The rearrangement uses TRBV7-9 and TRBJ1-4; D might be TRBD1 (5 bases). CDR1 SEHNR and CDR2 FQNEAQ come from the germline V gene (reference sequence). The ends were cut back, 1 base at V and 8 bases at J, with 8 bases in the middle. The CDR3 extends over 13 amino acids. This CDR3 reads CASSLDSGEKLFF. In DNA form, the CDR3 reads TGTGCCAGCAGCTTAGACTCAGGGGAAAAACTGTTTTTT.

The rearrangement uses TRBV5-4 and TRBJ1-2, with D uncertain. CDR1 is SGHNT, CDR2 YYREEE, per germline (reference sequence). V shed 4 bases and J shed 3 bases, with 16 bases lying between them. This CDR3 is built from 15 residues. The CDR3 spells CASSPGGFPYYGYTF. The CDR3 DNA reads TGTGCCAGCAGCCCGGGAGGCTTCCCTTACTATGGCTACACCTTC.

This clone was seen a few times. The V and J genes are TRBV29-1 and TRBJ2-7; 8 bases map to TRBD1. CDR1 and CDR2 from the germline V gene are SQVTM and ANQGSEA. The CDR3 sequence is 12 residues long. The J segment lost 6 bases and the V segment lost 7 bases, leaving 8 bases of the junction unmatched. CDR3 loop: CSAGQGKGEQYF. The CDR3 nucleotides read TGCAGCGCTGGACAGGGTAAGGGCGAGCAGTACTTC.

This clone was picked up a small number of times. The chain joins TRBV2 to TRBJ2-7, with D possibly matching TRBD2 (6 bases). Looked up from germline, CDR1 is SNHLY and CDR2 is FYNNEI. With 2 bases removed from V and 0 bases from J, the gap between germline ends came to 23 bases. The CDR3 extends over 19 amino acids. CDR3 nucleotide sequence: TGTGCCAGCAGTGAATCGGGACTCGAGAGATTTACACTCTCCTACGAGCAGTACTTC. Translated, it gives CASSESGLERFTLSYEQYF.

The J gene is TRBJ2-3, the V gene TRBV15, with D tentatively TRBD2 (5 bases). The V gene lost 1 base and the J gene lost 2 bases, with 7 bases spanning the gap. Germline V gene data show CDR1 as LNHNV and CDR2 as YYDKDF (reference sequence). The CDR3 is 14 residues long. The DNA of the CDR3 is TGTGCCACCAGCAGAGTGCTAGCCACAGATACGCAGTATTTT. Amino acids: CATSRVLATDTQYF.

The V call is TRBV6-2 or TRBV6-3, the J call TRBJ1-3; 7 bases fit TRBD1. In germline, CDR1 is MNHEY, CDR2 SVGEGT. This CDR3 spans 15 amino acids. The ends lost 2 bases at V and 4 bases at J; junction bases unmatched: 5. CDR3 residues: CASSYGDRVGNTIYF. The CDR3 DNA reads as TGTGCCAGCAGTTACGGCGACAGGGTCGGAAACACCATATATTTT.

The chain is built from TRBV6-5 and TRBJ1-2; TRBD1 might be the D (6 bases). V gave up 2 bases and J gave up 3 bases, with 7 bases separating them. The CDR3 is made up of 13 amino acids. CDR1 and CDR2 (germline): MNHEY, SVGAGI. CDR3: CASSYEGDYGYTF. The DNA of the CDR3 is TGTGCCAGCAGTTACGAGGGGGACTATGGCTACACCTTC.